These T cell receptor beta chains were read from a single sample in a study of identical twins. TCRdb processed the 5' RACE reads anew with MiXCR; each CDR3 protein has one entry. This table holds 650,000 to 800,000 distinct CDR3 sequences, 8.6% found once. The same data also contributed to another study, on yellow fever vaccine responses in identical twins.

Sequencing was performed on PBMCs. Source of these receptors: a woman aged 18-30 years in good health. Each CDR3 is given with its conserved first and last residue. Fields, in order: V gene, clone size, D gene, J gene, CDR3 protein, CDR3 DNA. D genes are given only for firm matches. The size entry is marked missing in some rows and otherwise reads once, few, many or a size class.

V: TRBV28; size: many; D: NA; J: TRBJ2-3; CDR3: CASSIPMVGVAEYSSTDTQYF; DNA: TGTGCCAGCAGTATCCCCATGGTTGGAGTAGCGGAGTACTCTAGCACAGATACGCAGTATTTT
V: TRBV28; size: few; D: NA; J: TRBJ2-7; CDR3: CASSRTGPLSHEQYF; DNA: TGTGCCAGCAGCAGAACAGGACCCCTGAGCCACGAGCAGTACTTC
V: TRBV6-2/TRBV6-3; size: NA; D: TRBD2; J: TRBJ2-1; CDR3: CASSYVRIAGPNEQFF; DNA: TGTGCCAGCAGTTACGTTAGAATAGCGGGACCCAATGAGCAGTTCTTC
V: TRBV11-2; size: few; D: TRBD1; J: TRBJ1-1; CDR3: CASSLDRFYTEAFF; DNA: TGTGCCAGCAGCTTGGACAGGTTCTACACTGAAGCTTTCTTT
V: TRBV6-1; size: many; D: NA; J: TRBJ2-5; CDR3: CASSEQVQETQYF; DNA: TGTGCCAGCAGTGAGCAGGTCCAAGAGACCCAGTACTTC
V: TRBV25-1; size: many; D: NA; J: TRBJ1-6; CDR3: CASSERSSYNSPLHF; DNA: TGTGCCAGCAGTGAAAGGAGCTCCTATAATTCACCCCTCCACTTT
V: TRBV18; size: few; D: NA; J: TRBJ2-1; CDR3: CASSPLGTAYNEQFF; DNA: TGTGCCAGCTCACCACTCGGGACCGCCTACAATGAGCAGTTCTTC
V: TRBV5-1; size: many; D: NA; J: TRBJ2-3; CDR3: CASSLQGNRADTQYF; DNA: TGCGCCAGCAGCTTGCAGGGGAATCGGGCAGATACGCAGTATTTT
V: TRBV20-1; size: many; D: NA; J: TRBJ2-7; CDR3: CSARDWQGLYEQYF; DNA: TGCAGTGCTAGAGATTGGCAGGGGCTGTACGAGCAGTACTTC
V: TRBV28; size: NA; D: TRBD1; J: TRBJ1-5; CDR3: CASSAPRDRGNQPQHF; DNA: TGTGCCAGCAGTGCACCCCGGGACAGGGGGAATCAGCCCCAGCATTTT
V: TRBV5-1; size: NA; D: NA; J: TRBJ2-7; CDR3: CASSLVPGDSYEQYF; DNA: TGCGCCAGCAGCTTGGTCCCTGGGGACTCCTACGAGCAGTACTTC